This is a list of T cell receptor beta chains from one sample in a study of cytomegalovirus exposure and HLA in healthy donors. Sequencing was performed with immunoSEQ multiplex PCR; in TCRdb, only in-frame clones are kept and a portion is missing. The sample lists 150,000 to 200,000 clones, roughly four fifths occurring once. The sequenced material came from PBMCs. Receptors were obtained from a man aged 18 to 35 in good health and CMV-seronegative. Each CDR3 is given with its conserved first and last residue. A D gene is named only where the DNA matches it firmly. Only some rows state a clone size, as once, few, many or a class for expanded clones.

d_gene	v_gene	j_gene	abundance	CDR3aa	CDR3nt
TRBD2	TRBV11-3	TRBJ2-1	-	CASSLGVAGGMNEQFF	TGTGCCAGCAGCTTAGGAGTAGCGGGGGGGATGAATGAGCAGTTCTTC
-	TRBV6-1	TRBJ1-5	-	CASSATGNSNQPQHF	TGTGCCAGCAGTGCAACGGGTAATAGCAATCAGCCCCAGCATTTT
-	TRBV5-4	TRBJ2-5	-	CASSQRTETQYF	TGTGCCAGCAGCCAGCGGACAGAGACCCAGTACTTC
TRBD1	TRBV5-1	TRBJ2-7	-	CASSWGTVTSYEQYF	TGCGCCAGCAGCTGGGGGACAGTTACCTCCTACGAGCAGTACTTC
-	TRBV5-6	TRBJ1-2	-	CASSSTRGAGYTF	TGTGCCAGCAGCTCAACACGGGGGGCAGGCTACACCTTC
-	TRBV2	TRBJ1-2	-	CASTGLPRAGYTF	TGTGCCAGCACGGGACTCCCCCGGGCGGGCTACACCTTC
-	TRBV5-4	TRBJ2-7	-	CASSGAGEQYF	TGTGCCAGCAGCGGGGCCGGCGAGCAGTACTTC
TRBD2	TRBV10-3	TRBJ2-7	-	CAISEFPSGSYEQYF	TGTGCCATCAGTGAATTCCCTAGCGGGAGCTACGAGCAGTACTTC
-	TRBV10-3	TRBJ2-7	once	CAVQGDSYEQYF	TGTGCCGTACAGGGAGACTCCTACGAGCAGTACTTC
-	TRBV10-3	TRBJ1-1	-	CAISDYNPGPLNTEAFF	TGTGCCATCAGTGACTATAATCCAGGCCCGTTGAACACTGAAGCTTTCTTT
TRBD1	TRBV7-2	TRBJ2-7	-	CASSSTGGLNEQYF	TGTGCCAGCAGCTCAACAGGGGGTCTGAACGAGCAGTACTTC
-	TRBV7-2	TRBJ1-5	-	CASSQLGAGAGRTSQPQHF	TGTGCCAGCAGCCAACTGGGAGCGGGGGCTGGTCGGACAAGTCAGCCCCAGCATTTT
TRBD1	TRBV7-9	TRBJ1-1	few	CASSPGQGWTEAFF	TGTGCCAGCAGCCCAGGACAGGGTTGGACTGAAGCTTTCTTT
-	TRBV7-2	TRBJ2-6	once	CASSLGFRGSGANVLTF	TGTGCCAGCAGCTTAGGTTTCCGGGGCTCTGGGGCCAACGTCCTGACTTTC
-	TRBV6-1	TRBJ1-2	-	CASSEAGTWGNYGYTF	TGTGCCAGCAGTGAAGCAGGGACTTGGGGTAACTATGGCTACACCTTC
-	TRBV5-6	TRBJ1-4	-	CASSSVMTTNEKLFF	TGTGCCAGCAGCTCGGTTATGACAACTAATGAAAAACTGTTTTTT
-	TRBV7-2	TRBJ1-2	-	CASSLTHTGPYGYTF	TGTGCCAGCAGCCTAACCCACACAGGGCCCTATGGCTACACCTTC
-	TRBV5-1	TRBJ1-2	-	CAMPGRGGPYGYTF	TGCGCCATGCCGGGACGGGGGGGGCCCTATGGCTACACCTTC
-	TRBV5-6	TRBJ2-3	-	CASSLVTQGSTDTQYF	TGTGCCAGCAGCTTGGTGACTCAGGGTAGCACAGATACGCAGTATTTT
TRBD1	TRBV4-3	TRBJ2-7	-	CASSQGWTGDTYEQYF	TGCGCCAGCAGCCAAGGGTGGACAGGGGATACCTACGAGCAGTACTTC
TRBD1	TRBV6-1	TRBJ1-6	-	CAIIRDRSNSPLHF	TGTGCCATCATTCGGGACAGGAGTAATTCACCCCTCCACTTT
TRBD2	TRBV27	TRBJ2-3	-	CASSLGLAEDTQYF	TGTGCCAGCAGTTTAGGGCTAGCGGAAGATACGCAGTATTTT
-	TRBV15	TRBJ2-1	-	CATSSGTYSYNEQFF	TGTGCCACCAGCAGCGGGACTTACTCCTACAATGAGCAGTTCTTC
-	TRBV30	TRBJ2-1	-	CAWSAKGVYNEQFF	TGTGCCTGGAGTGCTAAGGGGGTCTACAATGAGCAGTTCTTC
-	TRBV5-5	TRBJ2-3	-	CASSPQGTDTQYF	TGTGCCAGCAGCCCACAGGGAACAGATACGCAGTATTTT
-	TRBV29-1	TRBJ2-3	-	CSVDVAPTDTQYF	TGCAGCGTTGATGTAGCACCCACAGATACGCAGTATTTT
TRBD2	TRBV28	TRBJ2-3	few	CASSSTGLAGVDTQYF	TGTGCCAGCAGTTCCACTGGACTAGCGGGAGTAGATACGCAGTATTTT
-	TRBV29-1	TRBJ2-5	-	CSVARRQETQYF	TGCAGCGTTGCCAGGCGCCAAGAGACCCAGTACTTC
TRBD1	TRBV14	TRBJ2-2	-	CASSQDVRDRGRDTGELFF	TGTGCCAGCAGCCAAGATGTTAGGGACAGGGGGCGGGACACCGGGGAGCTGTTTTTT
-	TRBV7-6	TRBJ2-2	-	CASSLASTTGELFF	TGTGCCAGCAGCTTAGCATCAACTACCGGGGAGCTGTTTTTT
-	TRBV5-1	TRBJ1-1	-	CASSQRTDMNTEAFF	TGCGCCAGCAGCCAAAGGACAGATATGAACACTGAAGCTTTCTTT
-	TRBV5-4	TRBJ1-4	-	CASSSDREEKLFF	TGTGCCAGCAGCTCAGACAGAGAGGAAAAACTGTTTTTT
-	TRBV29-1	TRBJ2-7	-	CSVGGPYSYEQYF	TGCAGCGTCGGAGGACCCTACTCGTATGAGCAGTACTTC
TRBD1	TRBV13	TRBJ2-1	-	CASSLGQGYNEQFF	TGTGCCAGCAGCTTGGGACAGGGCTACAATGAGCAGTTCTTC
-	TRBV15	TRBJ2-7	-	CATSSPTRLEQYF	TGTGCCACCAGCAGCCCGACTAGGCTCGAGCAGTACTTC
TRBD1	TRBV5-1	TRBJ2-6	-	CASSLRQGAGGGANVLTF	TGCGCCAGCAGCTTGCGGCAGGGGGCAGGAGGTGGGGCCAACGTCCTGACTTTC
TRBD1	TRBV2	TRBJ2-2	few	CASSEPRQGDTGELFF	TGTGCCAGCAGTGAGCCCCGACAGGGGGACACCGGGGAGCTGTTTTTT
-	TRBV5-6	TRBJ1-2	-	CASSLARNYGYTF	TGTGCCAGCAGCTTGGCTCGTAACTATGGCTACACCTTC
TRBD2	TRBV9	TRBJ2-1	-	CASSLAGGYNEQFF	TGTGCCAGCAGCCTAGCGGGAGGGTACAATGAGCAGTTCTTC
-	TRBV28	TRBJ1-5	-	CASSSSPNLSNQPQHF	TGTGCCAGCAGTTCTAGCCCCAACCTTAGCAATCAGCCCCAGCATTTT
-	TRBV5-1	TRBJ2-7	-	CASSPNNLQGSEEQYF	TGCGCCAGCAGCCCAAATAATTTACAGGGATCCGAAGAGCAGTACTTC
-	TRBV5-5	TRBJ2-7	-	CASSYRETYEQYF	TGTGCCAGCAGCTATAGAGAGACCTACGAGCAGTACTTC
TRBD1	TRBV6-1	TRBJ1-2	-	CASSPDRVNGYTF	TGTGCCAGCAGTCCGGACAGGGTCAATGGCTACACCTTC
TRBD2	TRBV11-3	TRBJ2-3	-	CASSSGRGAGADTQYF	TGTGCCAGCAGCTCCGGGCGGGGGGCCGGTGCAGATACGCAGTATTTT
-	TRBV7-8	TRBJ1-2	-	CASSLEEGRGYGYTF	TGTGCCAGCAGCTTAGAGGAGGGGCGGGGGTATGGCTACACCTTC
-	TRBV18	TRBJ1-1	-	CASSQGRDTEAFF	TGTGCCAGCTCACAGGGGAGGGACACTGAAGCTTTCTTT
TRBD2	TRBV19	TRBJ2-2	-	CASSSGLVAPNTGELFF	TGTGCCAGTAGTTCGGGACTAGTAGCCCCGAACACCGGGGAGCTGTTTTTT
TRBD2	TRBV27	TRBJ2-1	few	CASSGTSGHNEQFF	TGTGCCAGCAGCGGGACTAGCGGACACAATGAGCAGTTCTTC
-	TRBV18	TRBJ2-1	-	CASSPERVGRNEQFF	TGTGCCAGCTCACCGGAGCGAGTCGGTAGGAATGAGCAGTTCTTC
-	TRBV27	TRBJ1-5	-	CASSSRGTPQPQHF	TGTGCCAGCAGTTCGCGGGGAACACCTCAGCCCCAGCATTTT
-	TRBV28	TRBJ1-4	-	CASSSGQHPNEKLFF	TGTGCCAGCAGTAGTGGACAGCACCCTAATGAAAAACTGTTTTTT
TRBD1	TRBV7-8	TRBJ2-5	-	CASSLGQVQETQYF	TGTGCCAGCAGCCTTGGACAGGTACAAGAGACCCAGTACTTC
-	TRBV19	TRBJ1-5	-	CASTASRGHKSNQPQHF	TGTGCCAGTACCGCCAGCCGAGGACATAAGAGCAATCAGCCCCAGCATTTT
TRBD2	TRBV5-1	TRBJ2-1	-	CASSLALLAGGPLGAYNEQFF	TGCGCCAGCAGCTTGGCCCTTTTAGCGGGAGGTCCTCTTGGGGCCTACAATGAGCAGTTCTTC
TRBD1	TRBV10-2	TRBJ1-2	-	CASSGGTVYGYTF	TGCGCCAGCAGCGGTGGGACAGTATATGGCTACACCTTC